One and the same sample provided the 27 T cell receptor beta chains below, sequenced in a study of radiation and T cells in renal cell carcinoma. Described time point: baseline pretreatment blood. Stated treatment: 15 Gy SBRT to primary tumor, nephrectomy 4 weeks later. Method: immunoSEQ multiplex PCR; TCRdb's copy keeps in-frame clones and lacks some. In the table there are about 150,000 clones, roughly 84% of which are singletons. The starting material was blood, obtained from a patient whose treatment included radiotherapy and nephrectomy. Receptors originate from a woman in her fifties or sixties with renal cell carcinoma.

The chain links TRBV5-1 to TRBJ1-1; D remains unclear. The germline V gene encodes CDR1 SGHRS and CDR2 YFSETQ. V was clipped by 0 bases and J by 0 bases, with 15 bases between them. The CDR3 runs to 17 residues. The CDR3 region has the DNA TGCGCCAGCAGCTTGGCCCACAGTGGAGGTATGAACACTGAAGCTTTCTTT. It codes for CASSLAHSGGMNTEAFF.

The chain has TRBV4-2 and TRBJ2-5; D not certain. V was shortened by 4 bases and J by 2 bases, with 11 bases between the two germline ends. CDR3 length: 14 amino acids. The V gene's germline CDR1 is LGHNA and CDR2 YNFKEQ. CDR3 in amino acids: CASSPRDIQETQYF. CDR3 nucleotide sequence: TGTGCCAGCAGCCCCCGAGATATTCAAGAGACCCAGTACTTC.

The J gene is TRBJ2-3, the V gene TRBV7-9; possibly TRBD2 for D (5 bases). Germline-derived CDR1 and CDR2 are SEHNR and FQNEAQ (reference sequence). V shed 1 base and J shed 7 bases, with 12 bases lying between them. The CDR3 has 14 residues. The CDR3 loop reads CASSLGSGWNTQYF. The CDR3 nucleotides are TGTGCCAGCAGCTTAGGTTCGGGGTGGAATACGCAGTATTTT.

The rearrangement uses TRBV10-1 and TRBJ1-2, with 11 bases aligning to TRBD1. V lost 7 bases to trimming and J lost 7 bases; unmatched junction nucleotides: 20. This CDR3 contains 18 residues. From germline, CDR1 is WNHNN and CDR2 SYGVQD (reference sequence). Here the CDR3 DNA reads TGCGCCAGCACCCTCGGGGGGTTCCCTGGACAGGGGGCTGTTGGCTACACCTTC. Amino acids: CASTLGGFPGQGAVGYTF.

The chain has TRBV7-9 and TRBJ1-4; TRBD1 matches at 7 bases. Germline lookup yields CDR1 SEHNR and CDR2 FQNEAQ (reference sequence). V shed 4 bases, J shed 5 bases, and the junction held 10 bases outside the gene matches. The CDR3 has 16 amino acids. This chain's CDR3 is CASSSKYTGANEKLFF. Here the CDR3 DNA reads TGTGCCAGCAGCTCGAAATATACAGGGGCGAATGAAAAACTGTTTTTT.

The count of this clone is one. The rearrangement joins TRBV5-6 to TRBJ2-5; TRBD2 aligns across 8 bases. In germline, CDR1 is SGHDT, CDR2 YYEEEE. V dropped 2 bases and J dropped 5; count of bases not matched to a gene: 11. This CDR3 has 16 amino acids. Here the CDR3 DNA reads TGTGCCAGCAGCTTCCCCGGACTCATAGCGGGGGAGACCCAGTACTTC. Translated: CASSFPGLIAGETQYF. The full variable domain, in which reference TRBV5-6 and TRBJ2-5 provide the parts outside the CDR3, is DAGVTQSPTHLIKTRGQQVTLRCSPKSGHDTVSWYQQALGQGPQFIFQYYEEEERQRGNFPDRFSGHQFPNYSSELNVNALLLGDSALYLCASSFPGLIAGETQYFGPGTRLLVL.

CDR3 residues: CATYPGETGGARREKLFF. In nucleotides, the CDR3 is TGTGCCACCTACCCAGGCGAGACAGGGGGCGCGAGGAGGGAAAAACTGTTTTTT. This rearrangement joins TRBV15 to TRBJ1-4; 10 bases match TRBD1. The V and J ends lost 8 bases and 8 bases, in that order; junction bases with no gene match: 20. The CDR3 extends over 18 amino acids. The V gene's germline CDR1 is LNHNV and CDR2 YYDKDF (reference sequence). The full variable domain, with the rest looked up from reference TRBV15 and TRBJ1-4, is DAMVIQNPRYQVTQFGKPVTLSCSQTLNHNVMYWYQQKSSQAPKLLFHYYDKDFNNEADTPDNFQSRRPNTSFCFLDIRSPGLGDTAMYLCATYPGETGGARREKLFFGSGTQLSVL.

The chain recombines TRBV6-5 with TRBJ2-1, with D tentatively TRBD2 (7 bases). Germline V gene data show CDR1 as MNHEY and CDR2 as SVGAGI. Trimming shortened V by 2 bases and J by 8 bases, and 13 bases separated the two germline ends. The CDR3 has 14 amino acids. CDR3 loop: CASSYRGARDEQFF. In DNA form, the CDR3 reads TGTGCCAGCAGTTACCGGGGGGCTAGGGATGAGCAGTTCTTC.

The chain recombines TRBV27 with TRBJ2-7; D might be TRBD1 (6 bases). Germline V gives CDR1 MNHEY, CDR2 SMNVEV (reference sequence). The CDR3 has 18 amino acids. The ends were cut back, 5 bases at V and 0 bases at J, with 23 bases in the middle. The CDR3 sequence: CASSRRYLGGIPSYEQYF. As DNA, the CDR3 is TGTGCCAGCAGTCGTAGATACCTAGGGGGTATTCCCTCCTACGAGCAGTACTTC.

The chain employs TRBV5-1 and TRBJ2-7, with 7 bases fitting TRBD1. This CDR3 is 13 amino acids long. The V gene end was trimmed by 4 bases and the J gene end by 2 bases; junction bases not matched to a gene: 3. Per germline, CDR1 SGHRS and CDR2 YFSETQ. The CDR3 spells CASSPDRAYEQYF. The DNA for the CDR3 is TGCGCCAGCAGCCCCGACAGGGCCTACGAGCAGTACTTC.

This chain uses TRBV7-9 with TRBJ1-3; D not resolved. V lost 5 bases and J lost 4, with 15 bases in between. CDR3 size: 15 residues. Germline CDR1 SEHNR, CDR2 FQNEAQ (reference sequence). The CDR3 reads CASSPKLRLGNTIYF. In nucleotides, the CDR3 is TGTGCCAGCAGCCCAAAGTTGCGTTTAGGAAACACCATATATTTT.

This chain connects TRBV6-1 to TRBJ2-2, with D hard to call. Trimming removed 1 base from V and 5 bases from J, with 8 bases in between. CDR1 is MNHNS and CDR2 is SASEGT in the germline V gene. The CDR3 contains 14 residues. CDR3 sequence reads: CASSEVQVTGELFF. In nucleotides, the CDR3 is TGTGCCAGCAGTGAAGTTCAGGTTACCGGGGAGCTGTTTTTT.

CDR3 amino acids: CSVVQGGWGELFF. DNA of the CDR3: TGCAGCGTTGTTCAGGGGGGTTGGGGGGAGCTGTTTTTT. The chain carries TRBV29-1 and TRBJ2-2, with D perhaps TRBD1 (7 bases). The CDR3 totals 13 residues. Germline V gives CDR1 SQVTM, CDR2 ANQGSEA. V lost 4 bases and J 8 bases, leaving 14 bases between the germline ends.

The rearrangement joins TRBV11-2 to TRBJ2-1, with 9 bases that match TRBD1. The CDR3 extends over 13 amino acids. Per the germline V gene, CDR1 is SGHAT and CDR2 is FQNNGV. Trimming took 5 bases from V and 10 from J; bases not matched to a gene: 6. CDR3 in amino acids: CASSQGQGGEQFF. The CDR3 DNA sequence: TGTGCCAGCAGCCAGGGACAGGGAGGGGAGCAGTTCTTC.

Only one count was recorded for this clone. This chain links TRBV7-2 with TRBJ1-4; D gene uncertain. Between the trimmed V and J ends, which lost 3 bases and 0 bases, there was a span of 5 bases. CDR1 and CDR2 (germline): SGHTA, FQGNSA. This CDR3 has 14 amino acids. CDR3 protein: CASSFSATNEKLFF. Here the CDR3 DNA reads TGTGCCAGCAGCTTTTCTGCAACTAATGAAAAACTGTTTTTT.

V is TRBV25-1 and J is TRBJ2-5, with TRBD2 matching 11 bases. The CDR3 spans 16 residues. Trimming took 6 bases from V and 5 from J; bases not matched to a gene: 11. The V gene's germline CDR1 is MGHDK and CDR2 SYGVNS. The CDR3 region is CASSDPLTSGAETQYF. DNA of the CDR3: TGTGCCAGCAGCGACCCACTGACTAGCGGGGCGGAGACCCAGTACTTC.

The chain uses TRBV6-5 and TRBJ2-5; D perhaps matches TRBD2 (7 bases). The DNA end favors TRBJ2-7, so the J call may be wrong. The CDR3 is made up of 15 amino acids. Per the germline V gene, CDR1 is MNHEY and CDR2 is SVGAGI. The CDR3 DNA sequence: TGTGCCAGCAGTTACTCGAGGGGGGGATCCTACGAGCAGTACTTC. Translating gives CASSYSRGGSYEQYF.

J is TRBJ1-5 and V is TRBV7-2; perhaps TRBD1 as D (6 bases). The CDR3 runs 13 residues. The V gene lost 3 bases and the J gene lost 4 bases, with 7 bases spanning the gap. Germline V gives CDR1 SGHTA, CDR2 FQGNSA. This chain's CDR3 is CASSFDRNQPQHF. The CDR3 region has the DNA TGTGCCAGCAGCTTCGACAGGAATCAGCCCCAGCATTTT.

The chain uses TRBV7-2 and TRBJ1-5, with D perhaps TRBD1 (6 bases). This CDR3 region has 14 residues. Germline V gene lookup returns CDR1 SGHTA and CDR2 FQGNSA. The V end lost 3 bases, the J end lost 2 bases, and 8 bases lay between the germline ends. The CDR3 nucleotides are TGTGCCAGCAGCTTCTCAGGGGGCAATCAGCCCCAGCATTTT. It translates to CASSFSGGNQPQHF.

This chain links TRBV18 with TRBJ1-1, with D maybe TRBD1 (5 bases). The CDR3 covers 15 residues. The germline CDR1 and CDR2 sequences are KGHSH and LQKENI. Trimming took off 0 bases at V and 11 bases at J, with 19 bases between the two ends. In DNA, the CDR3 is TGTGCCAGCTCACCACCGTCATCAGGGTCAGAATACGCTTTCTTT. Its translation: CASSPPSSGSEYAFF.

The J gene is TRBJ1-2, the V gene TRBV19, with D unclear. The V end was cut by 4 bases, the J end by 0 bases, with 12 bases between. From germline, CDR1 is LNHDA and CDR2 SQIVND (reference sequence). The CDR3 runs 15 residues. For the CDR3, the DNA is TGTGCCAGTAGTACCACCCTCGGTCCTAACTATGGCTACACCTTC. Translation gives CASSTTLGPNYGYTF.

The chain uses TRBV19 and TRBJ2-5; 10 bases are a match to TRBD2. CDR3 length: 16 amino acids. V lost 1 base to trimming and J lost 1 base; unmatched junction nucleotides: 3. The germline gives CDR1 LNHDA, CDR2 SQIVND (reference sequence). Here the CDR3 DNA reads TGTGCCAGTAGTATAGGGCTAGCGGGGGCCCAAGAGACCCAGTACTTC. Its protein is CASSIGLAGAQETQYF.

The chain is built from TRBV11-1 and TRBJ1-1; the D is unclear. Germline CDR1 and CDR2: SGHAT and FQDESV (reference sequence). With 2 bases removed from V and 3 bases from J, the gap between germline ends came to 7 bases. This CDR3 spans 13 amino acids. CDR3 bases: TGTGCCAGCAGCTTAAATGGTGACACTGAAGCTTTCTTT. It is translated as CASSLNGDTEAFF.

The chain combines TRBV9 with TRBJ2-7, with D uncertain. V was clipped by 3 bases and J by 1 base, with 11 bases between them. Germline CDR1 reads SGDLS; CDR2 reads YYNGEE. This CDR3 spans 14 amino acids. The CDR3 coding sequence is TGTGCCAGCAGCGAGGGAAGGAGATCCTACGAGCAGTACTTC. Its protein product is CASSEGRRSYEQYF. The variable domain in full, completed from reference TRBV9 and TRBJ2-7, reads DSGVTQTPKHLITATGQRVTLRCSPRSGDLSVYWYQQSLDQGLQFLIQYYNGEERAKGNILERFSAQQFPDLHSELNLSSLELGDSALYFCASSEGRRSYEQYFGPGTRLTVT.

The chain is built from TRBV30 and TRBJ1-5; TRBD1 is a possible D gene (6 bases). Between the trimmed V and J ends, which lost 7 bases and 6 bases, there was a span of 16 bases. From germline, CDR1 is GTSNPN and CDR2 SVGIG (reference sequence). The CDR3 contains 13 residues. This CDR3 is CASRYRDAQPQHF. The DNA of the CDR3 is TGTGCCTCAAGATACAGGGACGCTCAGCCCCAGCATTTT.

This CDR3 reads CASSGRGGQGDTEAFF. The CDR3 DNA reads as TGTGCCAGCAGCGGAAGAGGGGGGCAGGGGGACACTGAAGCTTTCTTT. The chain joins TRBV9 to TRBJ1-1; 7 positions agree with TRBD1. Germline loops: CDR1 SGDLS, CDR2 YYNGEE. The CDR3 consists of 16 residues. The junction had 11 bases not matched to a gene; V was cut back by 3 bases and J by 3 bases.

V gene TRBV5-8 combines with J gene TRBJ2-7, with a tentative D call TRBD1 (6 bases). CDR3 size: 13 residues. Germline CDR1 and CDR2: SGHTS and YDEGEE. The V and J ends lost 2 bases and 5 bases respectively, with 11 bases between them. CDR3 in amino acids: CASSFTGLDEQYF. In DNA, the CDR3 is TGTGCCAGCAGCTTCACAGGGTTGGACGAGCAGTACTTC.